By share, the clone carrying this T cell receptor (beta chain) ranks as medium-sized (0.01 to 0.1%). These data belong to a study of tumor-infiltrating lymphocytes in primary liver carcinoma. Study details: Donors had hepatocellular carcinoma or combined HCC and intrahepatic cholangiocarcinoma.

A constant-region primer served to make TCR beta cDNA from around 540 ng total RNA. ARM-PCR, slightly modified, supplied the TCR beta libraries through three nested multiplex PCR rounds. The opening two PCR rounds, approximately 10 cycles each, paired TRBV1-TRBV30 forward primers with a C-beta reverse primer. MiXCR, run by TCRdb on the multiplex PCR reads, gives a single entry per CDR3 protein. The table records over 35,000 distinct CDR3 sequences, about three quarters of them present only once. The germline V gene encodes CDR1 SQVTM and CDR2 ANQGSEA. This CDR3 spans 13 amino acids. The V gene lost 2 bases and the J gene lost 4 bases, with 11 bases spanning the gap. Total RNA and DNA came together from approximately 20-30 mg of bulk tissue without cell sorting.

This receptor was identified in a man aged 40-49 years with primary liver carcinoma and hepatitis B virus infection. Material: liver tumor tissue from sampling region 2. Subset specified: tumor region T2, inferior pole. The chain uses TRBV29-1 and TRBJ1-2; D is unclear. CDR3 DNA sequence: TGCAGCGTTGAATTAGCCGGGTTCTATGGCTACACCTTC. Encoded protein: CSVELAGFYGYTF.